Each of the 26 T cell receptor beta chains below was sequenced from the same sample in a study of shared clonotypes between healthy human individuals (dated by TCRdb to 2020 to 2022). Libraries came from the immunoSEQ multiplex PCR assay. TCRdb re-hosts the immuneACCESS table, in-frame sequences only. Its copies lack some clones; in the studies checked, an unresolved V gene accounts for under half of them, and the cause for the rest is not known. The sample contains a few million clones, approximately 92% of them found a single time. The ten largest account for 0.11% to 0.15% of the sample. Sequenced material: naive CD4+ T cells sorted from blood. The cell subset or site tag for this specimen amounts to: CD45RA+ positively selected. Source of these receptors: a man younger than 35 in good health.

V and J are TRBV4-2 and TRBJ2-3, with unresolved D. Looked up from germline, CDR1 is LGHNA and CDR2 is YNFKEQ. V lost 5 bases, J lost 3 bases, and 12 bases lay in between. The CDR3 runs to 14 residues. CDR3 protein: CASSSLLSTDTQYF. Written as DNA, the CDR3 is TGTGCCAGCAGCTCACTACTAAGTACAGATACGCAGTATTTT.

CDR3 in DNA: TGTGCCAGCAGCCCAGGACACTCGAACACTGAAGCTTTCTTT. Protein product: CASSPGHSNTEAFF. V and J are TRBV7-3 and TRBJ1-1, with a tentative D call TRBD1 (5 bases). V lost 5 bases to trimming and J lost 1 base, with 11 bases between them. The CDR3 runs to 14 residues. Germline loops: CDR1 SGHTA, CDR2 FQGTGA. The full variable domain, with the rest looked up from reference TRBV7-3 and TRBJ1-1, is GAGVSQTPSNKVTEKGKYVELRCDPISGHTALYWYRQSLGQGPEFLIYFQGTGAADDSGLPNDRFFAVRPEGSVSTLKIQRTERGDSAVYLCASSPGHSNTEAFFGQGTRLTVV.

As concerns this clone: The same CDR3 also results from other DNA sequences found in this sample. The rearrangement links TRBV7-9 to TRBJ2-7; D remains unclear. The CDR3 sequence is 13 residues long. Germline CDR1 SEHNR, CDR2 FQNEAQ (reference sequence). V was shortened by 4 bases and J by 2 bases, with 9 bases between the two germline ends. The CDR3 sequence: CASSSLGPYEQYF. The CDR3, as DNA: TGTGCCAGCAGCTCGCTTGGCCCCTACGAGCAGTACTTC. Looking up the rest from reference TRBV7-9 and TRBJ2-7 gives the full variable domain: DTGVSQNPRHKITKRGQNVTFRCDPISEHNRLYWYRQTLGQGPEFLTYFQNEAQLEKSRLLSDRFSAERPKGSFSTLEIQRTEQGDSAMYLCASSSLGPYEQYFGPGTRLTVT.

J is TRBJ1-3 and V is TRBV10-3, with unresolved D. Germline V gives CDR1 ENHRY, CDR2 SYGVKD. Trimming removed 10 bases from V and 3 bases from J, with 10 bases in between. The CDR3 is 12 amino acids. CDR3 protein: CATARGGNTIYF. The CDR3 nucleotides read TGTGCCACCGCTAGAGGTGGAAACACCATATATTTT.

The rearrangement joins TRBV5-1 to TRBJ2-7; the D is unclear. This CDR3 has 13 amino acids. Trimming took off 5 bases at V and 3 bases at J, with 12 bases between the two ends. Germline V CDR1 and CDR2: SGHRS, YFSETQ. Written as DNA, the CDR3 is TGCGCCAGCAGTCCCCCTCCCTACTACGAGCAGTACTTC. It specifies CASSPPPYYEQYF.

This chain joins TRBV9 and TRBJ2-3; maybe TRBD2 (6 bases). This CDR3 region has 15 residues. Per germline, CDR1 SGDLS and CDR2 YYNGEE. Trimming removed 3 bases from V and 2 bases from J, with 13 bases in between. Written as DNA, the CDR3 is TGTGCCAGCAGCGATTCAGGACTAACCACAGATACGCAGTATTTT. It encodes CASSDSGLTTDTQYF. Drawing the rest from reference TRBV9 and TRBJ2-3, the complete variable domain is DSGVTQTPKHLITATGQRVTLRCSPRSGDLSVYWYQQSLDQGLQFLIQYYNGEERAKGNILERFSAQQFPDLHSELNLSSLELGDSALYFCASSDSGLTTDTQYFGPGTRLTVL.

The V call is TRBV25-1, the J call TRBJ2-1, with 7 bases fitting TRBD2. With 4 bases clipped from V and 6 bases from J, the junction kept 9 bases outside the gene matches. The germline gives CDR1 MGHDK, CDR2 SYGVNS. This CDR3 spans 15 amino acids. CDR3 loop: CASSGSSGGTNEQFF. CDR3 coding DNA: TGTGCCAGCAGTGGGTCGTCGGGAGGTACCAATGAGCAGTTCTTC.

This clone has only a few counts. The sample holds other DNA sequences that translate to the same CDR3. This sequence joins TRBV19 and TRBJ1-2, with D perhaps matching TRBD1 (6 bases). Trimming removed 2 bases at V and 2 bases at J, with 6 bases between. CDR3 size: 13 residues. In germline, CDR1 is LNHDA, CDR2 SQIVND (reference sequence). CDR3 in amino acids: CASSIRGNYGYTF. The CDR3 DNA is TGTGCCAGTAGTATAAGGGGGAACTATGGCTACACCTTC. The complete variable domain, with remaining parts taken from reference TRBV19 and TRBJ1-2, reads DGGITQSPKYLFRKEGQNVTLSCEQNLNHDAMYWYRQDPGQGLRLIYYSQIVNDFQKGDIAEGYSVSREKKESFPLTVTSAQKNPTAFYLCASSIRGNYGYTFGSGTRLTVV.

The chain is built from TRBV11-2 and TRBJ2-3; D possibly corresponds to TRBD1 (6 bases). The germline V gene encodes CDR1 SGHAT and CDR2 FQNNGV. With 6 bases removed from V and 0 bases from J, the gap between germline ends came to 10 bases. CDR3 length: 14 amino acids. In nucleotides, the CDR3 is TGTGCCAGCAGGGTGACAGGTAGCACAGATACGCAGTATTTT. Translating gives CASRVTGSTDTQYF.

The chain joins TRBV6-5 to TRBJ2-7, with D possibly TRBD1 on 6 matching bases. CDR3 length equals 15 residues. CDR1 and CDR2 (germline): MNHEY, SVGAGI. V lost 1 base, J lost 6 bases, and 16 bases lay in between. CDR3 in amino acids: CASSYWQGRPSEQYF. Here the CDR3 DNA reads TGTGCCAGCAGTTACTGGCAGGGGCGACCTTCCGAGCAGTACTTC.

The chain joins TRBV30 to TRBJ1-6, with D maybe TRBD1 (5 bases). Trimming shortened V by 3 bases and J by 6 bases, and 15 bases separated the two germline ends. Germline CDR1 GTSNPN, CDR2 SVGIG (reference sequence). CDR3 length: 15 residues. The DNA for the CDR3 is TGTGCCTGGAGACTCAGGGAGGGCGTTAATTCACCCCTCCACTTT. Its protein is CAWRLREGVNSPLHF. Together with reference TRBV30 and TRBJ1-6, the CDR3 gives the full variable domain: SQTIHQWPATLVQPVGSPLSLECTVEGTSNPNLYWYRQAAGRGLQLLFYSVGIGQISSEVPQNLSASRPQDRQFILSSKKLLLSDSGFYLCAWRLREGVNSPLHFGNGTRLTVT.

A remark on this clone: This specimen includes other DNA sequences encoding the same CDR3. This chain uses TRBV19 with TRBJ2-7; TRBD1 aligns across 10 bases. Trimming cost V 6 bases and J 2 bases; bases outside gene matches: 1. The CDR3 consists of 13 residues. CDR1 is LNHDA, CDR2 SQIVND, per germline (reference sequence). The CDR3 region is CASRGTGAYEQYF. The DNA for the CDR3 is TGTGCCAGTAGAGGGACAGGGGCCTACGAGCAGTACTTC. The whole variable domain, filled in from reference TRBV19 and TRBJ2-7, reads DGGITQSPKYLFRKEGQNVTLSCEQNLNHDAMYWYRQDPGQGLRLIYYSQIVNDFQKGDIAEGYSVSREKKESFPLTVTSAQKNPTAFYLCASRGTGAYEQYFGPGTRLTVT.

V and J are TRBV11-2 and TRBJ2-7, with 8 bases identical to TRBD1. Germline V gene lookup returns CDR1 SGHAT and CDR2 FQNNGV. This CDR3 contains 17 residues. After removal of 5 bases from V and 2 bases from J, the junction contained 14 bases not matched to a gene. CDR3 nucleotides: TGTGCCAGCAGCCCGAGACAGGGGAATCCTTCCGCCTACGAGCAGTACTTC. It codes for CASSPRQGNPSAYEQYF.

About this clone itself: Distinct nucleotide sequences in the sample also encode this CDR3. The chain links TRBV27 to TRBJ2-3, with unresolved D. The V end was cut by 5 bases, the J end by 0 bases, with 6 bases between. Germline CDR1 is MNHEY and CDR2 is SMNVEV (reference sequence). The CDR3 spans 13 residues. The CDR3 loop is CASSLWSTDTQYF. CDR3 in DNA: TGTGCCAGCAGTCTCTGGAGCACAGATACGCAGTATTTT.

The V call is TRBV7-6, the J call TRBJ2-1; the match to TRBD1 covers 10 bases. The CDR3 has 16 amino acids. With 4 bases clipped from V and 7 bases from J, the junction kept 10 bases outside the gene matches. Germline assignment: CDR1 SGHVS and CDR2 FNYEAQ. This CDR3 reads CASSYNRGDRGNEQFF. The CDR3 coding sequence is TGTGCCAGCAGCTATAACCGCGGGGACAGGGGAAATGAGCAGTTCTTC.

This rearrangement joins TRBV7-2 to TRBJ2-1; D remains unclear. Germline values: CDR1 SGHTA, CDR2 FQGNSA. Between the trimmed V and J ends, which lost 2 bases and 6 bases, there was a span of 5 bases. This CDR3 comprises 12 residues. DNA of the CDR3: TGTGCCAGCAGCTTATCCAGCAATGAGCAGTTCTTC. This encodes CASSLSSNEQFF.

The chain recombines TRBV19 with TRBJ2-7, with 8 bases that match TRBD1. CDR1 and CDR2 from the germline V gene are LNHDA and SQIVND (reference sequence). The CDR3 length is 15 residues. V dropped 5 bases and J dropped 4; count of bases not matched to a gene: 10. The CDR3 sequence is CASSAGTGNLYEQYF. The CDR3 DNA reads TGTGCCAGTAGTGCCGGGACAGGCAACTTGTACGAGCAGTACTTC.

The CDR3 region is CASSLTTSGGNTGELFF. The CDR3 DNA sequence: TGCGCCAGCAGCCTTACTACTAGCGGGGGAAACACCGGGGAGCTGTTTTTT. The V gene is TRBV5-1, the J gene TRBJ2-2; 11 bases line up with TRBD2. Germline V gives CDR1 SGHRS, CDR2 YFSETQ. Trimming at V came to 4 bases and at J to 2 bases, leaving 7 bases not matched to a gene. The CDR3 length is 17 residues.

V and J are TRBV6-6 and TRBJ1-2; D unclear. V was cut by 2 bases and J by 0 bases, with 10 bases left in between. This CDR3 has 15 residues. The germline V gene encodes CDR1 MNHNY and CDR2 SVGAGI (reference sequence). The CDR3 nucleotides are TGTGCCAGCAGTTACGCTGGGGTTTCTAACTATGGCTACACCTTC. Translated, it gives CASSYAGVSNYGYTF.

The CDR3: CASSSVYPSYEQYF. The CDR3 DNA follows: TGTGCCAGCAGTTCGGTGTACCCTTCCTACGAGCAGTACTTC. The genes are TRBV27 and TRBJ2-7; D uncertain. V was trimmed by 4 bases and J by 1 base, leaving 11 bases between them. The CDR3 is made up of 14 amino acids. Germline-derived CDR1 and CDR2 are MNHEY and SMNVEV (reference sequence).

This CDR3 is CASSQDTTTPDGYTF. In DNA, the CDR3 is TGCGCCAGCAGCCAAGATACGACAACCCCCGACGGCTACACCTTC. V is TRBV4-1 and J is TRBJ1-2; no definite D call. The V end lost 0 bases, the J end lost 8 bases, and 16 bases lay between the germline ends. Per the germline V gene, CDR1 is MGHRA and CDR2 is YSYEKL. The CDR3 is 15 amino acids.

This clone showed up just once. This chain joins TRBV6-1 and TRBJ1-4; 9 bases are shared with TRBD1. Germline V gene sequence: CDR1 MNHNS, CDR2 SASEGT. The CDR3 contains 13 residues. The trim removed 10 bases at V and 5 bases at J, leaving 5 bases unmatched. The CDR3 nucleotides are TGTGCCACAGACAGGGGGTCAAATGAAAAACTGTTTTTT. Translation gives CATDRGSNEKLFF.

This clone has a handful of counts. J is TRBJ2-6 and V is TRBV9, with D uncertain. V was shortened by 4 bases and J by 2 bases, with 7 bases between the two germline ends. Germline CDR1 and CDR2: SGDLS and YYNGEE. CDR3 length: 14 amino acids. CDR3 nucleotides: TGTGCCAGCAGCCAGTGGACTGGGGCCAACGTCCTGACTTTC. Its protein product is CASSQWTGANVLTF.

The V gene is TRBV11-2, the J gene TRBJ1-5; D not certain. This CDR3 is 16 amino acids long. Germline CDR1 reads SGHAT; CDR2 reads FQNNGV. V lost 4 bases and J 6 bases, leaving 19 bases between the germline ends. The CDR3 reads CASSSLRKREGQPQHF. CDR3 in DNA: TGTGCCAGCAGCTCACTTAGGAAGCGGGAAGGTCAGCCCCAGCATTTT.

The chain links TRBV10-2 to TRBJ2-7, with D maybe TRBD1 (5 bases). V was trimmed by 5 bases and J by 2 bases, leaving 13 bases between them. There are 14 residues in the CDR3. From germline, CDR1 is WSHSY and CDR2 SAAADI. DNA of the CDR3: TGCGCCAGCAGTTGGGGCCCAGATCCCTACGAGCAGTACTTC. Residues: CASSWGPDPYEQYF.

This sequence joins TRBV7-2 and TRBJ2-7; D remains ambiguous. This CDR3 region has 12 residues. V lost 3 bases, J lost 3 bases, and 6 bases lay in between. Looked up from germline, CDR1 is SGHTA and CDR2 is FQGNSA. CDR3 sequence (DNA): TGTGCCAGCAGCTTCACGGGCTACGAGCAGTACTTC. Translated, it gives CASSFTGYEQYF.